A selection of T cell receptor beta chains follows, all from one sample in a study of blood T cell repertoires in COVID-19. Assay: immunoSEQ multiplex PCR; the TCRdb copy retains only in-frame clones and omits some. This table has tens of thousands of clones, 80% appearing once. Source material: peripheral blood. Receptor source: a woman over 75 with acute or convalescent COVID-19. Each CDR3 is given with its conserved first and last residue. D genes are given only for firm matches. Size tells how often a clone was seen (once, few, many) or the class of an expanded clone, and some rows leave it out.

TRBV7-2	TRBJ1-3	-	-	TGTGCCAGCAGTTCGGGGGGTCTCTCTGGAAACACCATATATTTT	CASSSGGLSGNTIYF
TRBV6-5	TRBJ2-2	-	TRBD2	TGTGCCAGCAGTTACTCCGCGGGAGTCTACACCGGGGAGCTGTTTTTT	CASSYSAGVYTGELFF
TRBV3-1/TRBV3-2	TRBJ1-2	-	-	TGTGCCAGCAGCCAAGCGACAGTGAGGGGCTACACCTTC	CASSQATVRGYTF
TRBV7-8	TRBJ2-3	few	TRBD2	TGTGCCAGCAGCGAGACTAGCGGGGGGACCTACCCCACAGATACGCAGTATTTT	CASSETSGGTYPTDTQYF
TRBV25-1	TRBJ2-1	-	TRBD2	TGTGCCAGCAGGCAAACTAGCGGGAGGGCCCATGAGCAGTTCTTC	CASRQTSGRAHEQFF
TRBV4-2	TRBJ1-1	-	-	TGTGCCAGCAGCCAAGACATCGGCAGCGTAACTTTCTTT	CASSQDIGSVTFF
TRBV19	TRBJ1-1	few	-	TGTGCCAGTAGTATAGACCTGACTATGAACACTGAAGCTTTCTTT	CASSIDLTMNTEAFF
TRBV7-6	TRBJ2-5	-	TRBD2	TGTGCCAGCAGCTCGACTAGCGGGAATGGTGTCACCCAGTACTTC	CASSSTSGNGVTQYF
TRBV30	TRBJ2-3	-	-	TGTGCCTGGAGTTCTACTAGCCCCACAGATACGCAGTATTTT	CAWSSTSPTDTQYF
TRBV5-4	TRBJ2-7	-	-	TGTGCCAGCAGCTTGTCCCCCTCCGCGACCTACGAGCAGTACTTC	CASSLSPSATYEQYF
TRBV7-3	TRBJ2-1	-	-	TGTGCCAGCAGCTTAATAGCAGGGGCGAATGAGCAGTTCTTC	CASSLIAGANEQFF
TRBV6-5	TRBJ1-6	-	-	TGTGCCAGCAGTTACATAAATTCACCCCTCCACTTT	CASSYINSPLHF
TRBV18	TRBJ2-1	-	TRBD1	TGTGCCAGCTCACCCGGGACAGGGTCCTACAATGAGCAGTTCTTC	CASSPGTGSYNEQFF
TRBV5-8	TRBJ2-3	once	-	TGTGCCAGCAGCCCCGTGGTACAGTTTCGGCCAGATACGCAGTATTTT	CASSPVVQFRPDTQYF
TRBV3-1/TRBV3-2	TRBJ2-1	-	TRBD2	TGTGCCAGCAGCCAAGAGCGGGGGGTTGATGAGCAGTTCTTC	CASSQERGVDEQFF
TRBV19	TRBJ2-2	-	-	TGTGCCAGTAGTATGGTAACAGGCACCGGGGAGCTGTTTTTT	CASSMVTGTGELFF
TRBV11-2	TRBJ2-7	-	TRBD2	TGTGCCAGCAGCTTATCACTAGCGGGGGCCGGCGAGCAGTACTTC	CASSLSLAGAGEQYF
TRBV4-2	TRBJ2-7	few	TRBD1	TGTGCCAGCAGCCAAGAAAGTAGGACAGGCTACGAGCAGTACTTC	CASSQESRTGYEQYF
TRBV6-6	TRBJ2-1	-	TRBD2	TGTGCCAGCGGGGGGGGCAATGAGCAGTTCTTC	CASGGGNEQFF
TRBV29-1	TRBJ2-1	-	TRBD2	TGCAGCGTTCGGGGGGGGATCCCATACAATGAGCAGTTCTTC	CSVRGGIPYNEQFF
TRBV5-6	TRBJ2-1	once	TRBD2	TGTGCCAGCAGCTTGGACCTGGCGGGGGGGCTCTACAATGAGCAGTTCTTC	CASSLDLAGGLYNEQFF
TRBV19	TRBJ1-3	-	-	TGTGCCAGTAGTATGCGGGGCTACTCTGGAAACACCATATATTTT	CASSMRGYSGNTIYF
TRBV27	TRBJ2-7	few	-	TGTGCCAGCAGAACCGGGAACCCTCTCTCCTACGAGCAGTACTTC	CASRTGNPLSYEQYF
TRBV7-9	TRBJ1-2	-	-	TGTGCCAGCAGCTTAGCGCACGGGGTTGGGTATGGCTACACCTTC	CASSLAHGVGYGYTF
TRBV11-1	TRBJ2-7	once	TRBD2	TGTGCCAGCAGCCAAGGACTAGCAAGGTACGAGCAGTACTTC	CASSQGLARYEQYF
TRBV5-1	TRBJ1-1	-	-	TGCGCCAGCGGGCAGGGATCGGGCACTGAAGCTTTCTTT	CASGQGSGTEAFF
TRBV7-2	TRBJ1-5	-	TRBD1	TGTGCCAGCAGCCCAGGACAGGAACGAAATCAGCCCCAGCATTTT	CASSPGQERNQPQHF
TRBV11-2	TRBJ1-5	-	-	TGTGCCAGCAGCTTACAGGGGTATGGCAATCAGCCCCAGCATTTT	CASSLQGYGNQPQHF
TRBV13	TRBJ1-6	-	TRBD1	TGTGCCAGCGGCTCCCGACAGGGGGCGGATTCACCCCTCCACTTT	CASGSRQGADSPLHF
TRBV9	TRBJ2-5	-	TRBD2	TGTGCCAGCAGCGTAAGGCTAGCGGTAGAGACCCAGTACTTC	CASSVRLAVETQYF
TRBV2	TRBJ2-7	-	TRBD2	TGTGCCAGCAGTGAAGGGAGCGGCGGGAGTATTTACGAGCAGTACTTC	CASSEGSGGSIYEQYF
TRBV7-6	TRBJ2-5	-	TRBD1	TGTGCCAGCAACAGGGGCGGTCCACAGTACTTC	CASNRGGPQYF
TRBV7-9	TRBJ2-1	-	TRBD2	TGTGCCAGCATCTCTAGCGGGAAGGGCAATGAGCAGTTCTTC	CASISSGKGNEQFF
TRBV18	TRBJ2-1	once	-	TGTGCCAGCTCAGCGGACCAGGGCTCCTACAATGAGCAGTTCTTC	CASSADQGSYNEQFF
TRBV9	TRBJ2-7	-	-	TGTGCCAGCAGCGTAGGAGTGTTCGGGTCCTACGAGCAGTACTTC	CASSVGVFGSYEQYF
TRBV25-1	TRBJ2-5	-	-	TGTGCCAGCAGTGAAGGTTCAGGGTGGGATGAGACCCAGTACTTC	CASSEGSGWDETQYF
TRBV5-1	TRBJ2-5	-	-	TGCGCCAGCAGCTTCTACACAGGCGGAGAGACCCAGTACTTC	CASSFYTGGETQYF
TRBV6-5	TRBJ2-7	-	-	TGTGCCAGCAGTCTCTCATTGGCCACCTACGAGCAGTACTTC	CASSLSLATYEQYF
TRBV3-1/TRBV3-2	TRBJ2-3	-	-	TGTGCCAGCAGCCAAGGCTACGCCACAGATACGCAGTATTTT	CASSQGYATDTQYF
TRBV9	TRBJ2-7	-	-	TGTGCCAGCAGCGTAGCTGACCAGGGTGGCTACGAGCAGTACTTC	CASSVADQGGYEQYF
TRBV18	TRBJ1-2	-	TRBD1	TGTGCCAGCTCACCAATAATCCTTGGACAGGGGAGGGACTATGGCTACACCTTC	CASSPIILGQGRDYGYTF
TRBV4-1	TRBJ1-2	-	TRBD1	TGCGCCAGCAGCCAAGATCGGACAGGGGGGTATGGCTACACCTTC	CASSQDRTGGYGYTF
TRBV5-1	TRBJ2-7	few	-	TGCGCCAGCAGCCTTAGCGGTGGAGGGCCTAACGAGCAGTACTTC	CASSLSGGGPNEQYF
TRBV5-8	TRBJ1-5	once	-	TGTGCCAGCATCGGGGGTGTTAGCAATCAGCCCCAGCATTTT	CASIGGVSNQPQHF
TRBV5-4	TRBJ1-6	-	-	TGTGCCAGCAGCTCTGAGTGGTCACCCCTCCACTTT	CASSSEWSPLHF
TRBV7-8	TRBJ2-7	-	TRBD2	TGTGCCAGCACCTCAGCGGGAGTTAACGACGAGCAGTACTTC	CASTSAGVNDEQYF
TRBV2	TRBJ2-1	once	-	TGTGCCAGCAGTGAAGGGAGTAGCCTAAATGAGCAGTTCTTC	CASSEGSSLNEQFF
TRBV10-3	TRBJ2-7	-	-	TGTGCCATCAGTTGGAGAGAGGAGCAGTACTTC	CAISWREEQYF